Reported below is one TCR beta chain. Its antigen is undetermined. The read comes to an end 3 residues before the CDR3 does, leaving the germline J gene to fill in the end. Sequencing was performed with immunoSEQ multiplex PCR; in TCRdb, only in-frame clones are kept and a portion is missing. Recorded here are some 20,000 clones; the top ten clones represent around an eighth. The sample is drawn from a study of T cells in women clearing cervical HPV infection. Across the whole study: Only a few women had HLA typing results available.

The study, taken as a whole, reports: Repertoire richness, not evenness, was significantly elevated in CIN3+ cases versus controls. TRBV6-7 abundance was lower in cases than controls (roughly 0.11% versus 0.16%).

The CDR3 contains 15 residues. The germline V gene has CDR1 SNHLY and CDR2 FYNNEI. Germline trimming cut 5 bases from V and 4 bases from J; bases unmatched to any gene: 9. Sequencing was done on a sample of blood buffy coat. The receptor was derived from a woman between 18 and 75 years old with a cervical HPV16 infection that either progressed to CIN3+ or cleared (not recorded which). The chain combines TRBV2 with TRBJ2-3; 7 positions agree with TRBD1. CDR3 region: CASSLKQGSPDTQYF. Partial CDR3 DNA: TGTGCCAGCAGTCTGAAACAGGGGTCCCCAGATACG.